This T cell receptor beta chain is drawn from a study of blood T cell repertoires in COVID-19. Across the study: PBMCs, B-cell-depleted T cells, or T cells were the source of the cDNA or gDNA that made up the material.

Germline CDR1 SQVTM, CDR2 ANQGSEA. The CDR3 has 12 residues. V lost 7 bases to trimming and J lost 5 bases, with 14 bases between them. TCRdb keeps only in-frame clones here, not all; method: immunoSEQ multiplex PCR. The sample yields tens of thousands of clones, around 80% seen once. This chain links TRBV29-1 with TRBJ1-1, with a weak D call TRBD1 (6 bases). The specimen was peripheral blood. This clonotype was sampled from an elderly woman with acute or convalescent COVID-19. The CDR3 DNA reads as TGCAGCGCCGGACAGAGTGGGACTGAAGCTTTCTTT. This gives the protein CSAGQSGTEAFF.